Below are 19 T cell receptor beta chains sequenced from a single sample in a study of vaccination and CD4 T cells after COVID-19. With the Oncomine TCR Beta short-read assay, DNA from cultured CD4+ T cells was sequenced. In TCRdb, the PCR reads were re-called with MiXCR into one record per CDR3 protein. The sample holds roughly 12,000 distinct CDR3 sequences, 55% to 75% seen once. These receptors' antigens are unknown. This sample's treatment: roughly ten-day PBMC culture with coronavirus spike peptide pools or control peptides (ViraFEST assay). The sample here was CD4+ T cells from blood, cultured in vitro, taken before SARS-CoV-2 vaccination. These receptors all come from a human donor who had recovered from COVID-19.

The CDR3 is CASSNGGPKETQYF. As DNA, the CDR3 is TGCGCCAGCAGCAACGGCGGGCCCAAGGAGACCCAGTACTTC. The chain uses TRBV5-1 and TRBJ2-5, with D possibly being TRBD2 (5 bases). The CDR3 is made up of 14 amino acids. V dropped 4 bases and J dropped 5 bases, with 15 bases sitting between them. The germline V gene has CDR1 SGHRS and CDR2 YFSETQ.

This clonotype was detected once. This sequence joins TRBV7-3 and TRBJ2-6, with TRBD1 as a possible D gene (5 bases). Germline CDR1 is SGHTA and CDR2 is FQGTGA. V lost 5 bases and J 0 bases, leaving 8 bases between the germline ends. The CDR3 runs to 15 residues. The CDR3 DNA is TGTGCCAGCAGCAGGACAAGCTCTGGGGCCAACGTCCTGACTTTC. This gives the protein CASSRTSSGANVLTF. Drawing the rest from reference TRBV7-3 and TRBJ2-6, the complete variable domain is GAGVSQTPSNKVTEKGKYVELRCDPISGHTALYWYRQSLGQGPEFLIYFQGTGAADDSGLPNDRFFAVRPEGSVSTLKIQRTERGDSAVYLCASSRTSSGANVLTFGAGSRLTVL.

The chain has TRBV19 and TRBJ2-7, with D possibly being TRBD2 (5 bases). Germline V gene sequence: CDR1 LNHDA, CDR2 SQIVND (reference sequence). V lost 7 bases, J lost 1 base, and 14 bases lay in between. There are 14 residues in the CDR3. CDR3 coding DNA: TGTGCCAGTAACCAAGAGGGCCCATCCTACGAGCAGTACTTC. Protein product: CASNQEGPSYEQYF.

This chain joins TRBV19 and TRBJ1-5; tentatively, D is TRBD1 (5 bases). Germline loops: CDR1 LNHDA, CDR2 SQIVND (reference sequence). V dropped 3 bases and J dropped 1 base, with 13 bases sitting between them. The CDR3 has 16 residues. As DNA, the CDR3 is TGTGCCAGTAGTATCGAACGCAGACAGAGCAATCAGCCCCAGCATTTT. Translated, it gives CASSIERRQSNQPQHF.

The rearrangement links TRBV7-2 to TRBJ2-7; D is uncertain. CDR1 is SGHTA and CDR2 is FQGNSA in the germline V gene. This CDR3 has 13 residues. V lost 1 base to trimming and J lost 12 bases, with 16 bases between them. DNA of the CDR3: TGTGCCAGCAGCTTAGTAGCAAGGACCCTAGGGTACTTC. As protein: CASSLVARTLGYF. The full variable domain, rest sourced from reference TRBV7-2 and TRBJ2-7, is GAGVSQSPSNKVTEKGKDVELRCDPISGHTALYWYRQSLGQGLEFLIYFQGNSAPDKSGLPSDRFSAERTGGSVSTLTIQRTQQEDSAVYLCASSLVARTLGYFGPGTRLTVT.

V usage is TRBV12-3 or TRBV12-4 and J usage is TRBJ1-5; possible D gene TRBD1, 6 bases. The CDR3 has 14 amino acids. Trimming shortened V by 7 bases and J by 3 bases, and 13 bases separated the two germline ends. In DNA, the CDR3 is TGTGCCAGCACCTTACCAGGGGACAATCAGCCCCAGCATTTT. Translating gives CASTLPGDNQPQHF.

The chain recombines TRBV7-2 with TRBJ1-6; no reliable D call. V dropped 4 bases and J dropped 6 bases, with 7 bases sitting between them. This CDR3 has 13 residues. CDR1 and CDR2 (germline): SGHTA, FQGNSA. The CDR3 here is CASSSGLNSPLHF. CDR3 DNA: TGTGCCAGCAGCTCTGGACTTAATTCACCCCTCCACTTT.

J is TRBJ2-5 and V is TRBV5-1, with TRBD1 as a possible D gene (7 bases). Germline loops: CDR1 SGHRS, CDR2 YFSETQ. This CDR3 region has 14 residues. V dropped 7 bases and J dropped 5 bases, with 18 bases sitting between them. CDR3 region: CASGWAGGGETQYF. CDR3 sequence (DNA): TGCGCCAGCGGGTGGGCCGGAGGGGGCGAGACCCAGTACTTC.

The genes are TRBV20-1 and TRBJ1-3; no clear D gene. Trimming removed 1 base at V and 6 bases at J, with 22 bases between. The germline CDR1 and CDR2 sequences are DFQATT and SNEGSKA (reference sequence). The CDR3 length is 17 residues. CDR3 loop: CSARAQTIGLRANTIYF. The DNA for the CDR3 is TGCAGTGCTAGAGCACAGACGATAGGTCTGCGGGCAAACACCATATATTTT.

As DNA, the CDR3 is TGTGCCAGCAGATCGGACAGGGGGGGAAGGGATGGCTACACCTTC. Protein: CASRSDRGGRDGYTF. V usage is TRBV7-2 and J usage is TRBJ1-2; 10 positions agree with TRBD1. The ends lost 6 bases at V and 6 bases at J; junction bases unmatched: 10. The CDR3 spans 15 residues. The germline CDR1 and CDR2 sequences are SGHTA and FQGNSA.

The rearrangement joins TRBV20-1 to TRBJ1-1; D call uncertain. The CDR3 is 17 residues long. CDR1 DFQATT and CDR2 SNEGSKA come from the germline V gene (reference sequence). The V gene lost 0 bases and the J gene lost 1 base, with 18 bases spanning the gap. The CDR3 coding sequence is TGCAGTGCTAGAGATCGGGTTGTTAGCCAAACGAACACTGAAGCTTTCTTT. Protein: CSARDRVVSQTNTEAFF.

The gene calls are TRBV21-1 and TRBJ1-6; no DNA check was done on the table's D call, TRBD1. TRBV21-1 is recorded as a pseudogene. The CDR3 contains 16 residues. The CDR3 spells CASSHLGDRVIGPLHF. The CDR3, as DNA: TGTGCCAGCAGCCACCTCGGGGACAGGGTCATCGGGCCCCTCCACTTT.

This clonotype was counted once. CDR3 nucleotide sequence: TGTGCCAGCAGTACCAGCACAGATACGCAGTATTTT. It encodes CASSTSTDTQYF. V gene TRBV2 combines with J gene TRBJ2-3; D remains unclear. CDR1 and CDR2 from the germline V gene are SNHLY and FYNNEI. Deletions cut 5 bases from V and 0 bases from J, with 3 bases between. This CDR3 has 12 residues.

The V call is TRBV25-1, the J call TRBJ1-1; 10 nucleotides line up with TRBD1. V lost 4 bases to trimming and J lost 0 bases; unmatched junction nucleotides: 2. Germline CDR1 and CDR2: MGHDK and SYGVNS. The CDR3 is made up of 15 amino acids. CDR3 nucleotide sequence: TGTGCCAGCAGTGGGGGGACAGGGGTGAACACTGAAGCTTTCTTT. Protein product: CASSGGTGVNTEAFF.

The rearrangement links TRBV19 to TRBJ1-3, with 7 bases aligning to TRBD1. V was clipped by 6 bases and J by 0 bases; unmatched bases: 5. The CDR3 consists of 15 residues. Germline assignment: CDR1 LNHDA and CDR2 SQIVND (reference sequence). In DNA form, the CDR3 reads TGTGCCAGTAGGGGACAGAGGAACTCTGGAAACACCATATATTTT. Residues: CASRGQRNSGNTIYF.

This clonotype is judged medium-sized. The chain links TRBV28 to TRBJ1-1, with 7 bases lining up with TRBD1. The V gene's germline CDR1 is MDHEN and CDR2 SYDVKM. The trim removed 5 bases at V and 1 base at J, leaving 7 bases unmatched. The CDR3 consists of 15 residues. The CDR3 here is CASSPWTGTNTEAFF. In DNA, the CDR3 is TGTGCCAGCAGTCCATGGACAGGAACGAACACTGAAGCTTTCTTT. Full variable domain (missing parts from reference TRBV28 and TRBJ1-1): DVKVTQSSRYLVKRTGEKVFLECVQDMDHENMFWYRQDPGLGLRLIYFSYDVKMKEKGDIPEGYSVSREKKERFSLILESASTNQTSMYLCASSPWTGTNTEAFFGQGTRLTVV.

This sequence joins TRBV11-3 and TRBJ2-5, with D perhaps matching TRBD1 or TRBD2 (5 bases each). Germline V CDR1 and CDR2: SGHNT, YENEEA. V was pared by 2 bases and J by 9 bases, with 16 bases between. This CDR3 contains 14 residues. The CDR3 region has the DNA TGTGCCAGCAGCTTATCTGGGCAGCCGGGGCCCCAGTACTTC. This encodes CASSLSGQPGPQYF.

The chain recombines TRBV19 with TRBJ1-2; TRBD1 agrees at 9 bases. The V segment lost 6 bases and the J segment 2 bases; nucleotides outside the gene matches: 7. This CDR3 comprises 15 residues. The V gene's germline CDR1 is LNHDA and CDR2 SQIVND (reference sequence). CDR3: CASREAGTGNYGYTF. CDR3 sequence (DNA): TGTGCCAGTAGGGAAGCTGGGACAGGGAACTATGGCTACACCTTC.

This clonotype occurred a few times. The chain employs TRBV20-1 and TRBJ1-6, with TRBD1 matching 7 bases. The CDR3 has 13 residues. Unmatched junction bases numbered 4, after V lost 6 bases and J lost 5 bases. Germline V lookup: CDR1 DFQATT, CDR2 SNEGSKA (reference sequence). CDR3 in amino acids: CSAWDRNNSPLHF. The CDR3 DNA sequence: TGCAGTGCCTGGGACAGAAATAATTCACCCCTCCACTTT.